This T cell receptor (beta chain) was captured by sequencing in a study of Tregs in tolerant kidney transplant recipients. Whole-study findings and limits: Expanding Tregs on activated donor B cells appeared to best identify donor-specific TCRbeta clones. This study did not directly address biological reproducibility.

Here immunoSEQ multiplex PCR was the method, and the copy in TCRdb shows in-frame clones only, minus some. In the table there are about 240,000 clones, about 80% of which are singletons. Germline V gives CDR1 LNHNV, CDR2 YYDKDF (reference sequence). This CDR3 region has 15 residues. The V segment lost 3 bases and the J segment 5 bases; nucleotides outside the gene matches: 7. Unstimulated Tregs (CD4+CD25+CD127-) and CD4+CD25- non-Tregs were sorted from PBMCs. In this sample, this clone turned up a few times. Its antigen is currently unknown. The sequenced sample consisted of CD4+ T cells from blood. The clonotype was recovered from a human donor in good health. The chain uses TRBV15 and TRBJ2-7; the match to TRBD1 covers 10 bases. CDR3 loop: CATSSASGTGDEQYF. The CDR3 bases are TGTGCCACCAGCAGTGCCTCAGGGACAGGGGACGAGCAGTACTTC.